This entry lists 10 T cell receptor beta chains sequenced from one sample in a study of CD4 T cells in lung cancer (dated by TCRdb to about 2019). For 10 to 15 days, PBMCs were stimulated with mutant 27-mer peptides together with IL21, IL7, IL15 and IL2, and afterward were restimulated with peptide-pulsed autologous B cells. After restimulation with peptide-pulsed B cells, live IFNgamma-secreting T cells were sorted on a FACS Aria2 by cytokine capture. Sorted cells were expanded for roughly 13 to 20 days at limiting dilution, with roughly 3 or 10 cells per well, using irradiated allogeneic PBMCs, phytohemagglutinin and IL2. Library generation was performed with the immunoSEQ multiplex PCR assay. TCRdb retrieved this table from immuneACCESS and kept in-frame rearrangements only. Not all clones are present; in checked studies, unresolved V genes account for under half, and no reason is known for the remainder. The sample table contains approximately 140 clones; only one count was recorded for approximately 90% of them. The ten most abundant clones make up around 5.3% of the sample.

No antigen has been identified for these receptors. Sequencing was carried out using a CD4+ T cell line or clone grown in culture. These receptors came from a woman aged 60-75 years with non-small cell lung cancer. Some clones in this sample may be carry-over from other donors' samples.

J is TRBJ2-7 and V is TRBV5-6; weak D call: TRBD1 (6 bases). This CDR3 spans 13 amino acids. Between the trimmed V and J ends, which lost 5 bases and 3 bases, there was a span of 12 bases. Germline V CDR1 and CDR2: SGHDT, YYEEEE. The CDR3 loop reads CASSLQGSYEQYF. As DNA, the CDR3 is TGTGCCAGCAGTCTGCAGGGGAGCTACGAGCAGTACTTC.

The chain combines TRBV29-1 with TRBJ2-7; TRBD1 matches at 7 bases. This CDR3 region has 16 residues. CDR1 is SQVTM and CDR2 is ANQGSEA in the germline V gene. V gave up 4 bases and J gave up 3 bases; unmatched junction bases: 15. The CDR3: CSVVGGRGNLNYEQYF. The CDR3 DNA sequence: TGCAGCGTTGTTGGCGGCAGGGGGAACCTCAACTACGAGCAGTACTTC.

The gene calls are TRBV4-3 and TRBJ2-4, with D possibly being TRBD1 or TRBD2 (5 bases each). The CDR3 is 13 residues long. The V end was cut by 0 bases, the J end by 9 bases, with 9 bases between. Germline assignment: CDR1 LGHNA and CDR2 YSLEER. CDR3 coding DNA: TGCGCCAGCAGCCAAGAGAATGGGGGCATTCAGTACTTC. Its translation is CASSQENGGIQYF.

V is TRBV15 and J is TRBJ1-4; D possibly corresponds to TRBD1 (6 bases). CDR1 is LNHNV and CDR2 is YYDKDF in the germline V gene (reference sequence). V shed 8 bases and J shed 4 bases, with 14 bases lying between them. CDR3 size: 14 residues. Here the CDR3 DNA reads TGTGCCACCTCGTGGGGGCAGGGTAATGAAAAACTGTTTTTT. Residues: CATSWGQGNEKLFF.

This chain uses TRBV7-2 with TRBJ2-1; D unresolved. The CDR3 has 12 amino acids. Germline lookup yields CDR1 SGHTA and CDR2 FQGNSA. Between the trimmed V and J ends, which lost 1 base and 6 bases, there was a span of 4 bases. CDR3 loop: CASSLVSNEQFF. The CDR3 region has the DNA TGTGCCAGCAGCTTAGTGTCCAATGAGCAGTTCTTC.

The DNA for the CDR3 is TGTGCCAGCAGCAAAGCCGGGACAGGGGGAGAAGTCTACGAGCAGTACTTC. It translates to CASSKAGTGGEVYEQYF. This chain connects TRBV21-1 to TRBJ2-7; TRBD1 was called by the table and not checked on the DNA. TRBV21-1 is a listed pseudogene. This CDR3 contains 17 residues.

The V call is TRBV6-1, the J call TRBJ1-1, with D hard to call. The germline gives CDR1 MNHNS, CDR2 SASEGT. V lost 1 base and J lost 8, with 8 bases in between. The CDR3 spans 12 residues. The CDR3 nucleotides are TGTGCCAGCAGTGAAGGGAACAGAGAAGCTTTCTTT. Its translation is CASSEGNREAFF.

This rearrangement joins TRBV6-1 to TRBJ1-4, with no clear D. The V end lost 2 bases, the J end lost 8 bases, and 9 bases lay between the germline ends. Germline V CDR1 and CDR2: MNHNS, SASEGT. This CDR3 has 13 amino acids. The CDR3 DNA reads TGTGCCAGCAGTGAACCAATTCCAGAAAAACTGTTTTTT. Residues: CASSEPIPEKLFF.

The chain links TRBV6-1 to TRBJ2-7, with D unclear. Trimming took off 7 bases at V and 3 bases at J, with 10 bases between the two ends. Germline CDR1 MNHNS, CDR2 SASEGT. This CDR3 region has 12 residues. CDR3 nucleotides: TGTGCCAGCACCGGACCGGTCTACGAGCAGTACTTC. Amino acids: CASTGPVYEQYF.

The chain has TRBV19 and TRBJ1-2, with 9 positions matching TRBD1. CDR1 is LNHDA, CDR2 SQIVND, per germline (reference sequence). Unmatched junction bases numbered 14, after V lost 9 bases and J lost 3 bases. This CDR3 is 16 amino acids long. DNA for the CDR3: TGTGCCAGCTTGGGACAGGGCATCGGCGTAGACTATGGCTACACCTTC. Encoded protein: CASLGQGIGVDYGYTF.